The table lists the clone carrying this TCR beta chain with a count of one. No antigen is known for it. This sample stems from a study of cytomegalovirus exposure and HLA in healthy donors. About the study: The early release's HLA-typed donors yielded tens of millions of unique TCRs.

Trimming took 0 bases from V and 2 from J, leaving 8 bases between them. The CDR3 is made up of 14 amino acids. CDR1 is MGHRA and CDR2 is YSYEKL in the germline V gene. Findings and caveats of the study: The study recorded 150 to 200 TCR beta chains that were cytomegalovirus-associated. A missense variant in DCLRE1C was later tied to TCR beta V- and J-gene trimming. With further analysis later on, most CMV-associated TCR beta chains appeared HLA-restricted.

Primers included in the PCR were 60 Vbeta and 13 Jbeta primers. This table comes from immunoSEQ multiplex PCR, and its TCRdb copy is limited to in-frame clones, with some not included. The sample shows some 69,000 clones, around 70% of them seen only once. The receptor was isolated from a male donor in good health and CMV-seropositive. Sample: PBMCs. The V and J genes are TRBV4-1 and TRBJ2-7, with D possibly TRBD1 on 5 matching bases. CDR3 protein: CASSQDKGTYEQYF. CDR3 sequence (DNA): TGCGCCAGCAGCCAAGACAAGGGGACCTACGAGCAGTACTTC.